Below are 15 T cell receptor beta chains sequenced from a single sample in a study of shared clonotypes between healthy human individuals (TCRdb year 2020). The receptor library was made with the immunoSEQ multiplex PCR assay. Sourced from immuneACCESS, this table was stored by TCRdb with only in-frame sequences that have V and J called. A share of the clones is absent; for the studies checked, an unresolved V gene accounts for under half, and the remainder has no known explanation. The sample records approximately 1,500,000 clones, 95% to 99% of which are singletons. Roughly 0.4% of the sample belongs to the ten largest clones. The sequenced material came from naive CD4+ T cells sorted from blood. This specimen's cell subset or site label, per the study, means: CD45RA+ positively selected. The receptors derive from a young man in good health.

V gene TRBV27 combines with J gene TRBJ2-1; TRBD1 agrees at 9 bases. Germline V CDR1 and CDR2: MNHEY, SMNVEV (reference sequence). Germline trimming cut 4 bases from V and 4 bases from J; bases unmatched to any gene: 23. The CDR3 loop spans 21 amino acids. CDR3 sequence reads: CASSSTGQGSRLRAWYNEQFF. CDR3 DNA sequence: TGTGCCAGCAGTTCCACGGGACAGGGTAGCAGGTTGAGGGCTTGGTACAATGAGCAGTTCTTC.

This chain connects TRBV28 to TRBJ1-4; D not certain. This CDR3 comprises 15 residues. CDR1 and CDR2 (germline): MDHEN, SYDVKM. V shed 3 bases and J shed 8 bases, with 16 bases lying between them. DNA for the CDR3: TGTGCCAGCAGTTTTGTAACCGTTCTAGGCGAAAAACTGTTTTTT. This encodes CASSFVTVLGEKLFF.

The V gene is TRBV19, the J gene TRBJ1-2; D remains unclear. V lost 3 bases and J lost 8, with 7 bases in between. Germline CDR1 LNHDA, CDR2 SQIVND (reference sequence). The CDR3 has 11 residues. CDR3 loop: CASSIAYGYTF. The CDR3 DNA is TGTGCCAGTAGTATTGCCTACGGCTACACCTTC.

The gene calls are TRBV5-8 and TRBJ2-7, with D unclear. V was shortened by 1 base and J by 2 bases, with 7 bases between the two germline ends. The germline V gene encodes CDR1 SGHTS and CDR2 YDEGEE. There are 13 residues in the CDR3. The CDR3 spells CASSLLRTYEQYF. The CDR3 nucleotides are TGTGCCAGCAGCTTGTTAAGAACCTACGAGCAGTACTTC.

The J gene is TRBJ2-5, the V gene TRBV28; D perhaps matches TRBD2 (5 bases). Germline V gene data show CDR1 as MDHEN and CDR2 as SYDVKM. The CDR3 length is 13 residues. Trimming cost V 6 bases and J 3 bases, with 11 bases left between them. Here the CDR3 DNA reads TGTGCCAGCAGCGTTGACGGGGAAGAGACCCAGTACTTC. It encodes CASSVDGEETQYF.

V gene TRBV27 combines with J gene TRBJ2-2, with a possible D match to TRBD2 (5 bases). Trimming pared 3 bases from V and 6 bases from J, leaving 17 bases between. This CDR3 is built from 16 residues. Germline V lookup: CDR1 MNHEY, CDR2 SMNVEV (reference sequence). CDR3 DNA: TGTGCCAGCAGTTTGTCGACTATCATCGGGGCCGGGGAGCTGTTTTTT. It encodes CASSLSTIIGAGELFF.

The gene calls are TRBV9 and TRBJ2-3, with D perhaps TRBD1 (5 bases). Between the trimmed V and J ends, which lost 3 bases and 2 bases, there was a span of 13 bases. Germline CDR1 SGDLS, CDR2 YYNGEE. The CDR3 is 15 amino acids. Written as DNA, the CDR3 is TGTGCCAGCAGCGCAGTCACAGGAAACACAGATACGCAGTATTTT. It encodes CASSAVTGNTDTQYF.

This sequence joins TRBV2 and TRBJ2-3; the D is unclear. Germline assignment: CDR1 SNHLY and CDR2 FYNNEI. This CDR3 spans 15 amino acids. V was pared by 5 bases and J by 2 bases, with 14 bases between. This CDR3 is CASSKDRISTDTQYF. CDR3 DNA: TGTGCCAGCAGTAAGGACCGGATATCCACAGATACGCAGTATTTT.

The chain has TRBV6-6 and TRBJ2-5; 10 bases agree with TRBD2. This CDR3 region has 16 residues. V lost 6 bases to trimming and J lost 5 bases; unmatched junction nucleotides: 12. CDR1 MNHNY and CDR2 SVGAGI come from the germline V gene (reference sequence). The chain's CDR3 is CASSLRAKRGGETQYF. DNA of the CDR3: TGTGCCAGCAGCCTACGAGCTAAGCGGGGGGGTGAGACCCAGTACTTC.

Written as DNA, the CDR3 is TGCGCCAGCAGCTTGGCCGGCGGGACAGGGAACACTGAAGCTTTCTTT. Its translation is CASSLAGGTGNTEAFF. The rearrangement uses TRBV5-1 and TRBJ1-1; TRBD1 agrees at 8 bases. CDR1 SGHRS and CDR2 YFSETQ come from the germline V gene. The CDR3 is 16 residues long. The trim removed 0 bases at V and 1 base at J, leaving 5 bases unmatched.

The chain couples TRBV14 to TRBJ2-3, with D unclear. Germline-derived CDR1 and CDR2 are SGHDN and FVKESK. Trimming took off 9 bases at V and 2 bases at J, with 9 bases between the two ends. There are 12 residues in the CDR3. As DNA, the CDR3 is TGTGCCAGGGACCCCTACACAGATACGCAGTATTTT. It specifies CARDPYTDTQYF.

The chain combines TRBV4-1 with TRBJ2-3, with D unclear. Germline V gene data show CDR1 as MGHRA and CDR2 as YSYEKL. The CDR3 runs 14 residues. Trimming removed 4 bases at V and 6 bases at J, with 14 bases between. CDR3 loop: CASSRNLLEDTQYF. The CDR3 nucleotides read TGCGCCAGCAGCCGAAACCTGCTGGAGGATACGCAGTATTTT.

The CDR3 loop is CASSPLAGVSTDTQYF. In nucleotides, the CDR3 is TGCGCCAGCAGCCCCCTAGCGGGGGTTAGCACAGATACGCAGTATTTT. The chain joins TRBV5-1 to TRBJ2-3; TRBD2 agrees at 10 bases. Germline CDR1 and CDR2: SGHRS and YFSETQ. The CDR3 is 16 amino acids. The trim removed 4 bases at V and 0 bases at J, leaving 5 bases unmatched.

The chain joins TRBV28 to TRBJ1-1, with D unresolved. The CDR3 sequence is 10 residues long. The germline V gene encodes CDR1 MDHEN and CDR2 SYDVKM. The germline V and J ends were trimmed by 8 bases and 6 bases, with 7 bases remaining between them. CDR3 nucleotides: TGTGCCAGCGGTAAATCTGAAGCTTTCTTT. It yields the protein CASGKSEAFF.

The gene calls are TRBV11-2 and TRBJ2-2; TRBD1 is a possible D gene (5 bases). The CDR3 totals 15 residues. Germline V lookup: CDR1 SGHAT, CDR2 FQNNGV. The germline V and J ends were trimmed by 0 bases and 7 bases, with 12 bases remaining between them. CDR3 protein: CASSLESGWGGELFF. For the CDR3, the DNA is TGTGCCAGCAGCTTAGAGTCAGGGTGGGGCGGGGAGCTGTTTTTT.